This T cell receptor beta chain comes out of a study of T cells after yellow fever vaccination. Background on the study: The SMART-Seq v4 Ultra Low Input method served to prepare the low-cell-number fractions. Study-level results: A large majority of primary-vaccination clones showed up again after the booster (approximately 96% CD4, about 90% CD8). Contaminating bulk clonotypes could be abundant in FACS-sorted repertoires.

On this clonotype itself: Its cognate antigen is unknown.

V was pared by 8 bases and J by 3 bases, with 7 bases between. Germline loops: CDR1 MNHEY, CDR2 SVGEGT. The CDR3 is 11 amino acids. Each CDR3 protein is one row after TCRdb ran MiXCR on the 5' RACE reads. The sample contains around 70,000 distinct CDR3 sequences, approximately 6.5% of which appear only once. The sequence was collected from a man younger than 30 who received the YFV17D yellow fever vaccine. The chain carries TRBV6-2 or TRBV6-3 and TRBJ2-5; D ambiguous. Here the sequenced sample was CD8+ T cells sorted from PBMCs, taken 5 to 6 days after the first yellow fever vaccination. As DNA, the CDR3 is TGTGCCAGCGCAACTGAAGAGACCCAGTACTTC. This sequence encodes CASATEETQYF.